These 28 T cell receptor beta chains were all obtained from the same sample, sequenced in a study of beta chain features in type 1 diabetes. Study-level results: People with Type 1 diabetes carried modestly yet significantly shorter TCRB CDR3s in all four CD4+ subsets.

No antigens are known for them. Since all of the isolated RNA was reverse transcribed, expressed TCRB transcripts were what got sequenced. Repertoires were generated with immunoSEQ multiplex PCR, while TCRdb's copy carries only in-frame clones and drops some. The sample holds 630,000 or so clones; over 12% are singletons and the top ten take roughly 0.04%. Sequences were obtained from naive CD4+ T cells from blood. The receptors derive from a man aged 18 to 30 with type 1 diabetes.

The chain is built from TRBV5-5 and TRBJ2-5, with TRBD1 identical over 7 bases. Germline CDR1 reads SGHKS; CDR2 reads YYEKEE (reference sequence). This CDR3 region has 13 residues. V lost 3 bases to trimming and J lost 4 bases; unmatched junction nucleotides: 3. CDR3 region: CASSSQGRETQYF. For the CDR3, the DNA is TGTGCCAGCAGCTCACAGGGGAGAGAGACCCAGTACTTC.

V and J are TRBV4-2 and TRBJ1-6; possibly TRBD1 for D (5 bases). Germline V gives CDR1 LGHNA, CDR2 YNFKEQ. The CDR3 consists of 17 residues. With 0 bases removed from V and 7 bases from J, the gap between germline ends came to 16 bases. The CDR3 bases are TGTGCCAGCAGCCAAGATCGGAGATACGGGGCCAATTCACCCCTCCACTTT. Amino acids: CASSQDRRYGANSPLHF.

CDR3 in amino acids: CAISESTADTQYF. CDR3 bases: TGTGCCATCAGTGAGTCGACGGCGGATACGCAGTATTTT. The chain carries TRBV10-3 and TRBJ2-3; D is undetermined. The V end lost 0 bases, the J end lost 6 bases, and 7 bases lay between the germline ends. CDR3 length: 13 amino acids. Germline values: CDR1 ENHRY, CDR2 SYGVKD.

This clone came up a few times. In nucleotides, the CDR3 is TGTGCCAGCAGCCGGGACAGGGGGTGGGAGACCCAGTACTTC. It encodes CASSRDRGWETQYF. The chain has TRBV5-4 and TRBJ2-5; 11 positions agree with TRBD1. Losses at the gene ends were 4 bases for V and 5 bases for J; bases not matched to a gene: 4. The germline gives CDR1 SGHNT, CDR2 YYREEE (reference sequence). This CDR3 is 14 amino acids long. The full variable domain, rest sourced from reference TRBV5-4 and TRBJ2-5, is ETGVTQSPTHLIKTRGQQVTLRCSSQSGHNTVSWYQQALGQGPQFIFQYYREEENGRGNFPPRFSGLQFPNYSSELNVNALELDDSALYLCASSRDRGWETQYFGPGTRLLVL.

This clone was seen once. The chain recombines TRBV30 with TRBJ2-3, with D perhaps TRBD1 or TRBD2 (5 bases each). Germline CDR1 and CDR2: GTSNPN and SVGIG (reference sequence). CDR3 size: 13 residues. The germline V and J ends were trimmed by 4 bases and 1 base, with 9 bases remaining between them. The CDR3 region is CAWKMGGTDTQYF. DNA of the CDR3: TGTGCCTGGAAGATGGGGGGCACAGATACGCAGTATTTT.

This clone was detected a few times. This sample includes further DNA sequences coding for the same CDR3. V and J are TRBV30 and TRBJ1-4; no clear D gene. Germline-derived CDR1 and CDR2 are GTSNPN and SVGIG (reference sequence). The CDR3 length is 11 residues. Trimming took 1 base from V and 4 from J, leaving 1 base between them. The CDR3 is CAWSGNEKLFF. The CDR3 DNA sequence: TGTGCCTGGAGTGGTAATGAAAAACTGTTTTTT.

This rearrangement joins TRBV30 to TRBJ2-1, with 8 bases lining up with TRBD2. CDR1 and CDR2 from the germline V gene are GTSNPN and SVGIG (reference sequence). The J segment lost 0 bases and the V segment lost 7 bases, leaving 5 bases of the junction unmatched. This CDR3 has 14 amino acids. CDR3 coding DNA: TGTGCCTCTTCGGGGGGGAGCTCCTACAATGAGCAGTTCTTC. Translation gives CASSGGSSYNEQFF. The whole variable domain, remainder taken from reference TRBV30 and TRBJ2-1, is SQTIHQWPATLVQPVGSPLSLECTVEGTSNPNLYWYRQAAGRGLQLLFYSVGIGQISSEVPQNLSASRPQDRQFILSSKKLLLSDSGFYLCASSGGSSYNEQFFGPGTRLTVL.

Only a few counts were recorded for this clone. Other DNA sequences in the same sample also yield this CDR3. This chain joins TRBV7-2 and TRBJ2-7; D is ambiguous. Germline V CDR1 and CDR2: SGHTA, FQGNSA. Between the trimmed V and J ends, which lost 3 bases and 3 bases, there was a span of 6 bases. This CDR3 spans 12 amino acids. CDR3 region: CASSFRSYEQYF. The CDR3 DNA is TGTGCCAGCAGCTTTCGGAGCTACGAGCAGTACTTC.

This clone was seen a few times. The chain carries TRBV30 and TRBJ1-5, with D tentatively TRBD1 (5 bases). The CDR3 extends over 13 amino acids. Germline V lookup: CDR1 GTSNPN, CDR2 SVGIG (reference sequence). V gave up 5 bases and J gave up 6 bases, with 14 bases separating them. CDR3 loop: CAWGTGGSQPQHF. DNA of the CDR3: TGTGCCTGGGGGACCGGAGGGAGTCAGCCCCAGCATTTT.

This clone occurred a few times. The gene calls are TRBV5-4 and TRBJ2-7; 7 positions match TRBD1. J lost 7 bases, V lost 3 bases, and 4 bases had no gene match. The CDR3 runs to 12 residues. The germline V gene has CDR1 SGHNT and CDR2 YYREEE (reference sequence). For the CDR3, the DNA is TGTGCCAGCAGCTCGACAGGGCAAGAGCAGTACTTC. Amino acid sequence: CASSSTGQEQYF.

This clone occurred a few times. J is TRBJ2-5 and V is TRBV9; 7 bases map to TRBD1. This CDR3 is built from 15 residues. Germline CDR1 is SGDLS and CDR2 is YYNGEE. After removal of 0 bases from V and 6 bases from J, the junction contained 8 bases not matched to a gene. In DNA form, the CDR3 reads TGTGCCAGCAGCGTAGGGGAACAGGGGTTGCAGACCCAGTACTTC. It is translated as CASSVGEQGLQTQYF. Supplemented by reference TRBV9 and TRBJ2-5, the full variable domain reads DSGVTQTPKHLITATGQRVTLRCSPRSGDLSVYWYQQSLDQGLQFLIQYYNGEERAKGNILERFSAQQFPDLHSELNLSSLELGDSALYFCASSVGEQGLQTQYFGPGTRLLVL.

V gene TRBV2 combines with J gene TRBJ1-2, with D tentatively TRBD1 (5 bases). V was clipped by 7 bases and J by 4 bases, with 19 bases between them. This CDR3 has 15 amino acids. Germline V gene sequence: CDR1 SNHLY, CDR2 FYNNEI. The CDR3 DNA sequence: TGTGCCAGCATCGAAGCGACAGCGTGGGTCTATGGCTACACCTTC. Translating it yields CASIEATAWVYGYTF.

This clone turned up a few times. The chain recombines TRBV2 with TRBJ1-2, with TRBD1 matching 7 bases. Germline assignment: CDR1 SNHLY and CDR2 FYNNEI. The ends lost 2 bases at V and 5 bases at J; junction bases unmatched: 8. CDR3 size: 15 residues. The CDR3 DNA follows: TGTGCCAGCAGTGAACCGTGGGGGACAGAGTATGGCTACACCTTC. It specifies CASSEPWGTEYGYTF.

The sample holds a few counts of this clone. The J gene is TRBJ2-5, the V gene TRBV7-9, with D maybe TRBD2 (6 bases). The CDR3 spans 13 residues. Germline CDR1 and CDR2: SEHNR and FQNEAQ (reference sequence). Trimming pared 7 bases from V and 0 bases from J, leaving 9 bases between. The CDR3 sequence: CASTWGDQETQYF. CDR3 sequence (DNA): TGTGCCAGCACCTGGGGGGACCAAGAGACCCAGTACTTC.

This clone was seen only a few times. The rearrangement links TRBV5-1 to TRBJ2-3, with D perhaps TRBD1 or TRBD2 (6 bases each). The CDR3 is made up of 12 amino acids. CDR1 is SGHRS and CDR2 is YFSETQ in the germline V gene. Trimming removed 7 bases at V and 4 bases at J, with 10 bases between. CDR3 coding DNA: TGCGCCAGCGCGGAGGGGGCAGATACGCAGTATTTT. Encoded protein: CASAEGADTQYF. Using reference TRBV5-1 and TRBJ2-3 for the parts outside the CDR3, the full variable domain is KAGVTQTPRYLIKTRGQQVTLSCSPISGHRSVSWYQQTPGQGLQFLFEYFSETQRNKGNFPGRFSGRQFSNSRSEMNVSTLELGDSALYLCASAEGADTQYFGPGTRLTVL.

Only one count was recorded for this clone. The chain recombines TRBV25-1 with TRBJ1-6; TRBD1 matches at 8 bases. The CDR3 has 15 amino acids. Germline loops: CDR1 MGHDK, CDR2 SYGVNS. J was trimmed by 9 bases and V by 5 bases; bases with no gene match: 9. The CDR3 loop reads CASSTEGQGTSPLHF. The CDR3 coding sequence is TGTGCCAGCAGTACAGAAGGACAGGGCACTTCACCCCTCCACTTT.

This sequence joins TRBV11-2 and TRBJ1-1, with TRBD1 as a possible D gene (6 bases). V was pared by 6 bases and J by 0 bases, with 17 bases between. This CDR3 comprises 16 residues. Looked up from germline, CDR1 is SGHAT and CDR2 is FQNNGV. CDR3 bases: TGTGCCAGCAGTCCAACCGCGGGACACTTGAACACTGAAGCTTTCTTT. Protein product: CASSPTAGHLNTEAFF.

The chain employs TRBV7-6 and TRBJ1-4, with D possibly being TRBD1 (5 bases). Looked up from germline, CDR1 is SGHVS and CDR2 is FNYEAQ. The CDR3 totals 14 residues. V was clipped by 2 bases and J by 8 bases, with 12 bases between them. The chain's CDR3 is CASSLPGTEEKLFF. The CDR3 nucleotides read TGTGCCAGCAGCTTACCCGGGACTGAAGAAAAACTGTTTTTT.

The chain carries TRBV2 and TRBJ2-7; D is perhaps TRBD1 (5 bases). CDR3 length equals 15 residues. Germline lookup yields CDR1 SNHLY and CDR2 FYNNEI. Trimming left V 4 bases short and J 5 bases short, with 18 bases between. The CDR3 DNA is TGTGCCAGCAGTGGACTTTCGGCAGGGAACGACGAGCAGTACTTC. This sequence encodes CASSGLSAGNDEQYF.

This rearrangement joins TRBV7-2 to TRBJ2-3; D is undetermined. CDR1 is SGHTA, CDR2 FQGNSA, per germline. V was pared by 4 bases and J by 1 base, with 9 bases between. The CDR3 runs to 14 residues. The chain's CDR3 is CASSSRRGTDTQYF. Here the CDR3 DNA reads TGTGCCAGCAGCTCGCGCCGAGGCACAGATACGCAGTATTTT.

This clone showed up just a few times. The chain couples TRBV7-2 to TRBJ2-7; D perhaps matches TRBD1 (6 bases). Trimming cost V 4 bases and J 10 bases, with 14 bases left between them. The CDR3 has 12 amino acids. CDR1 is SGHTA and CDR2 is FQGNSA in the germline V gene. CDR3 amino acids: CASSSPTGPQYF. The CDR3 region has the DNA TGTGCCAGCAGCTCCCCGACAGGCCCCCAGTACTTC.

A word on this clone: Other nucleotide sequences in the sample specify the same CDR3. The J gene is TRBJ2-2, the V gene TRBV5-1, with TRBD2 matching 8 bases. V dropped 1 base and J dropped 1; count of bases not matched to a gene: 3. Germline V gene lookup returns CDR1 SGHRS and CDR2 YFSETQ. CDR3 length: 16 residues. The CDR3 DNA reads as TGCGCCAGCAGCTTGCTCCTAGCGGGGAACACCGGGGAGCTGTTTTTT. This gives the protein CASSLLLAGNTGELFF. The variable domain in full, completed from reference TRBV5-1 and TRBJ2-2, reads KAGVTQTPRYLIKTRGQQVTLSCSPISGHRSVSWYQQTPGQGLQFLFEYFSETQRNKGNFPGRFSGRQFSNSRSEMNVSTLELGDSALYLCASSLLLAGNTGELFFGEGSRLTVL.

This clone occurred many times. This chain joins TRBV21-1 and TRBJ2-1; the DNA was not used to check the table's D call, TRBD1. TRBV21-1 is recorded as a pseudogene. This CDR3 has 13 residues. The CDR3 here is CASRDSPECEQFF. In DNA form, the CDR3 reads TGTGCCAGCAGGGACAGTCCGGAGTGTGAGCAGTTCTTC.

This clone was observed a few times. This chain links TRBV13 with TRBJ2-1; 9 nucleotides align to TRBD1. V trimming: 5 bases; J trimming: 12 bases; junction bases outside the gene matches: 8. The CDR3 consists of 13 residues. From germline, CDR1 is PRHDT and CDR2 FYEKMQ (reference sequence). The CDR3: CASSQGQGIRQFF. For the CDR3, the DNA is TGTGCCAGCAGCCAGGGACAGGGCATACGGCAGTTCTTC.

This chain uses TRBV7-3 with TRBJ1-1; 7 bases align to TRBD1. V was clipped by 5 bases and J by 1 base; unmatched bases: 4. CDR1 SGHTA and CDR2 FQGTGA come from the germline V gene. This CDR3 has 14 residues. CDR3 coding DNA: TGTGCCAGCAGCAGAGACAGGGAGAACACTGAAGCTTTCTTT. Protein: CASSRDRENTEAFF.

This clone was detected only a few times. The chain combines TRBV25-1 with TRBJ1-3; no reliable D call. The V end was cut by 2 bases, the J end by 6 bases, with 2 bases between. The CDR3 sequence is 11 residues long. CDR1 is MGHDK and CDR2 is SYGVNS in the germline V gene. CDR3 sequence reads: CASSEANTIYF. The CDR3 DNA is TGTGCCAGCAGTGAAGCAAACACCATATATTTT.

The genes are TRBV30 and TRBJ2-2; TRBD2 matches at 7 bases. CDR1 and CDR2 from the germline V gene are GTSNPN and SVGIG (reference sequence). After removal of 2 bases from V and 0 bases from J, the junction contained 3 bases not matched to a gene. There are 15 residues in the CDR3. In DNA, the CDR3 is TGTGCCTGGAGTCCGGCGGGAGCGAACACCGGGGAGCTGTTTTTT. As protein: CAWSPAGANTGELFF. Full variable domain (missing parts from reference TRBV30 and TRBJ2-2): SQTIHQWPATLVQPVGSPLSLECTVEGTSNPNLYWYRQAAGRGLQLLFYSVGIGQISSEVPQNLSASRPQDRQFILSSKKLLLSDSGFYLCAWSPAGANTGELFFGEGSRLTVL.

This chain links TRBV15 with TRBJ2-7, with 9 bases identical to TRBD2. Trimming at V came to 3 bases and at J to 5 bases, leaving 5 bases not matched to a gene. Germline-derived CDR1 and CDR2 are LNHNV and YYDKDF (reference sequence). The CDR3 covers 14 residues. The CDR3 loop reads CATSSLAGTDEQYF. Here the CDR3 DNA reads TGTGCCACCAGCAGCCTAGCGGGAACAGACGAGCAGTACTTC.